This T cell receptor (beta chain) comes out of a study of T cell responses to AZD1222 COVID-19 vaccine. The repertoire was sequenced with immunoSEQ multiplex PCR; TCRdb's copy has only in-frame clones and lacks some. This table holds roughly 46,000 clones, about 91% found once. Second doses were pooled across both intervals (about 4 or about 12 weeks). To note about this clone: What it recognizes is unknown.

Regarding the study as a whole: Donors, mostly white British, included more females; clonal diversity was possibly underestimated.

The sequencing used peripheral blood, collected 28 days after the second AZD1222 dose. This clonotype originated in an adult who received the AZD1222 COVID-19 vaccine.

The CDR3 bases are TGTGCCAGCAGCCCCCGACTAGCGGGAGGCGGCTACGAGCAGTACTTC. Amino acid sequence: CASSPRLAGGGYEQYF. The J gene is TRBJ2-7, the V gene TRBV16, with 13 nucleotides matching TRBD2. The V and J ends lost 4 bases and 3 bases, in that order; junction bases with no gene match: 6. CDR3 length: 16 residues. Per germline, CDR1 KGHSY and CDR2 FQNENV.